Listed below are T cell receptor beta chains from one sample, sequenced in a study of monozygotic twins with inflammatory bowel disease. TCRdb re-called the 5' RACE reads and catalogs CDR3 proteins one per entry, DNA excluded. This repertoire includes around 220,000 distinct CDR3 sequences. The sample comprised blood. The receptors come from a human donor with ulcerative colitis or Crohn's disease, or a healthy co-twin of an affected twin (not recorded which). Each CDR3 is given with its conserved first and last residue. Fields, in order: J gene, V gene, CDR3 protein.

j_call: TRBJ2-5
v_call: TRBV5-6
cdr3_aa: CASSRLAGETQYF

j_call: TRBJ1-2
v_call: TRBV7-8
cdr3_aa: CASSLSLGHQNYGYTF

j_call: TRBJ2-3
v_call: TRBV29-1
cdr3_aa: CSVDYTTTDTQYF

j_call: TRBJ2-7
v_call: TRBV20-1
cdr3_aa: CSARDRAGATSSYEQYF

j_call: TRBJ2-5
v_call: TRBV6-1
cdr3_aa: CASSPRLAGDETQYF

j_call: TRBJ2-1
v_call: TRBV7-9
cdr3_aa: CASSATPSGGGNEQFF

j_call: TRBJ2-1
v_call: TRBV7-7
cdr3_aa: CASSVDSTYNEQFF

j_call: TRBJ2-3
v_call: TRBV11-2
cdr3_aa: CASSLGLEGTQYF

j_call: TRBJ1-6
v_call: TRBV7-6
cdr3_aa: CASSLEDRVNSPLHF

j_call: TRBJ2-1
v_call: TRBV20-1
cdr3_aa: CSARERGALYNEQFF

j_call: TRBJ2-3
v_call: TRBV5-1
cdr3_aa: CASSLEFASLDTQYF

j_call: TRBJ2-1
v_call: TRBV6-5
cdr3_aa: CASSYTLDEQFF

j_call: TRBJ2-5
v_call: TRBV6-6
cdr3_aa: CASNGLAGTQYF

j_call: TRBJ1-2
v_call: TRBV12-3/TRBV12-4
cdr3_aa: CASSFGTVNYGYTF

j_call: TRBJ2-1
v_call: TRBV7-2
cdr3_aa: CASSSGQVNEQFF

j_call: TRBJ2-3
v_call: TRBV5-1
cdr3_aa: CASRDELLAGTPPFADTQYF

j_call: TRBJ1-2
v_call: TRBV7-2
cdr3_aa: CASSPEQGAYGYTF

j_call: TRBJ1-2
v_call: TRBV4-3
cdr3_aa: CASSLSDGSNYGYTF

j_call: TRBJ1-1
v_call: TRBV20-1
cdr3_aa: CSAPIFGTEAFF

j_call: TRBJ2-1
v_call: TRBV20-1
cdr3_aa: CSELAGHNEQFF

j_call: TRBJ2-7
v_call: TRBV6-1
cdr3_aa: CASATGQFFSYEQYF

j_call: TRBJ2-2
v_call: TRBV6-2/TRBV6-3
cdr3_aa: CASRTDRVPGELFF

j_call: TRBJ2-7
v_call: TRBV3-1
cdr3_aa: CASSHGPYEQYF

j_call: TRBJ1-1
v_call: TRBV7-2
cdr3_aa: CASSLGSRRQEAEAFF

j_call: TRBJ1-6
v_call: TRBV6-5
cdr3_aa: CASSHRDSPLHF

j_call: TRBJ2-3
v_call: TRBV27
cdr3_aa: CASSLGTSGSTDTQYF

j_call: TRBJ2-1
v_call: TRBV5-6
cdr3_aa: CASSPSTGRSTGEQFF

j_call: TRBJ2-1
v_call: TRBV7-9
cdr3_aa: CASLAGVTYDEQFF

j_call: TRBJ1-3
v_call: TRBV5-6
cdr3_aa: CASSKTGVSLLSGNTIYF

j_call: TRBJ1-1
v_call: TRBV18
cdr3_aa: CASSPSLPQGEAFF

j_call: TRBJ2-1
v_call: TRBV7-9
cdr3_aa: CASSFFYNEQFF

j_call: TRBJ2-7
v_call: TRBV5-1
cdr3_aa: CASSMEPIPSYEQYF

j_call: TRBJ1-2
v_call: TRBV2
cdr3_aa: CASSELLFENTF

j_call: TRBJ1-3
v_call: TRBV3-1
cdr3_aa: CASSLNQGNTIYF

j_call: TRBJ2-1
v_call: TRBV18
cdr3_aa: CASSPEDRRDNEQFF

j_call: TRBJ1-4
v_call: TRBV5-1
cdr3_aa: CASRPTPDANEKLFF

j_call: TRBJ2-1
v_call: TRBV20-1
cdr3_aa: CSARATSGGRNEQFF

j_call: TRBJ2-3
v_call: TRBV5-1
cdr3_aa: CASSVRLAGSTDTQYF

j_call: TRBJ2-7
v_call: TRBV29-1
cdr3_aa: CSVGGLAGFYEQYF

j_call: TRBJ2-3
v_call: TRBV7-9
cdr3_aa: CASSLPGTSGGDTQYF

j_call: TRBJ2-3
v_call: TRBV12-3/TRBV12-4
cdr3_aa: CASILGDTQYF

j_call: TRBJ1-5
v_call: TRBV30
cdr3_aa: CAWSVQGRNQPQHF

j_call: TRBJ2-5
v_call: TRBV20-1
cdr3_aa: CSARIPYQETQYF

j_call: TRBJ2-1
v_call: TRBV3-1
cdr3_aa: CASSQGRSVYNEQFF

j_call: TRBJ2-2
v_call: TRBV5-1
cdr3_aa: CASSFPGHREGTGELFF

j_call: TRBJ2-5
v_call: TRBV7-2
cdr3_aa: CASSFGRETQYF

j_call: TRBJ2-7
v_call: TRBV27
cdr3_aa: CASSLGGLVGSYEQYF

j_call: TRBJ2-7
v_call: TRBV6-1
cdr3_aa: CASSESGTPYEQYF

j_call: TRBJ2-7
v_call: TRBV20-1
cdr3_aa: CSAGGGTSYEQYF

j_call: TRBJ2-6
v_call: TRBV7-9
cdr3_aa: CASSLGDSGANVLTF

j_call: TRBJ2-3
v_call: TRBV5-1
cdr3_aa: CASSPSTDTDTQYF

j_call: TRBJ1-5
v_call: TRBV6-6
cdr3_aa: CASSYWGGNQPQHF

j_call: TRBJ1-4
v_call: TRBV6-2/TRBV6-3
cdr3_aa: CASMTPRDEKLFF

j_call: TRBJ2-2
v_call: TRBV6-5
cdr3_aa: CASSYGRQPNTGELFF

j_call: TRBJ2-7
v_call: TRBV12-3/TRBV12-4
cdr3_aa: CASTLRGLAVYEQYF

j_call: TRBJ2-1
v_call: TRBV9
cdr3_aa: CASSVEGGRAYGEQFF

j_call: TRBJ2-7
v_call: TRBV7-9
cdr3_aa: CASSEPGQPYEQYF

j_call: TRBJ2-3
v_call: TRBV20-1
cdr3_aa: CSARDEGLASDTQYF

j_call: TRBJ2-2
v_call: TRBV6-5
cdr3_aa: CASSSGRGAYTGELFF

j_call: TRBJ1-2
v_call: TRBV29-1
cdr3_aa: CSVEEKGQWGIYNYGYTF